These 6 T cell receptor beta chains came from one sample sequenced in a study of shared clonotypes between healthy human individuals. CD45RO-negative CD8 cells positively selected for CCR7 made up the naive population, which excluded terminally differentiated effector memory CD45RA+ cells. Some clones are missing from TCRdb's copy, which holds only in-frame ones; the method was immunoSEQ multiplex PCR. The sample comprises about 2.1 million clones, roughly 95% of which are singletons, and about 1.6% rests with the top ten. Source material: naive CD8+ T cells from PBMCs. All receptors come from a man aged 18 to 30 in good health. Some clones in this sample may be carry-over from other donors' samples.

The chain combines TRBV5-1 with TRBJ2-3; D remains unclear. CDR3 size: 16 residues. The germline V gene has CDR1 SGHRS and CDR2 YFSETQ. Trimming shortened V by 4 bases and J by 0 bases, and 15 bases separated the two germline ends. The CDR3 bases are TGCGCCAGCAGCACCCCCCGCGATCATAGCACAGATACGCAGTATTTT. This translates into CASSTPRDHSTDTQYF.

This clone occurred once. The rearrangement uses TRBV27 and TRBJ2-7; TRBD1 agrees at 8 bases. V shed 7 bases, J shed 4 bases, and the junction held 6 bases outside the gene matches. The germline V gene has CDR1 MNHEY and CDR2 SMNVEV (reference sequence). This CDR3 has 13 residues. CDR3 in DNA: TGTGCCAGCATGCCAGGGGGCGGTTACGAGCAGTACTTC. Translated: CASMPGGGYEQYF.

The chain carries TRBV28 and TRBJ2-1; possibly TRBD2 for D (6 bases). The CDR3 length is 16 residues. Germline V gene lookup returns CDR1 MDHEN and CDR2 SYDVKM. V was trimmed by 6 bases and J by 8 bases, leaving 23 bases between them. The CDR3 is CASRALEMEGLDEQFF. The CDR3 DNA is TGTGCCAGCAGGGCCCTAGAGATGGAGGGCCTCGATGAGCAGTTCTTC.

The J gene is TRBJ2-7, the V gene TRBV27, with D perhaps TRBD1 or TRBD2 (6 bases each). The CDR3 has 14 amino acids. Trimming removed 2 bases at V and 6 bases at J, with 14 bases between. Germline V lookup: CDR1 MNHEY, CDR2 SMNVEV (reference sequence). CDR3 sequence reads: CASSLTGALGEQYF. In nucleotides, the CDR3 is TGTGCCAGCAGTTTAACGGGGGCCCTCGGCGAGCAGTACTTC.

This sequence joins TRBV7-8 and TRBJ2-1; 8 bases fit TRBD2. J was trimmed by 3 bases and V by 7 bases; bases with no gene match: 14. Germline CDR1 and CDR2: SGHVS and FQNEAQ. CDR3 length equals 17 residues. The CDR3: CASNPEKLAAHYNEQFF. The CDR3 bases are TGTGCCAGCAACCCGGAAAAACTAGCGGCCCACTACAATGAGCAGTTCTTC.

The V gene is TRBV6-1, the J gene TRBJ2-5; D possibly corresponds to TRBD1 (6 bases). The DNA matches TRBJ2-7 better at its end, which makes the J call doubtful. The germline V gene has CDR1 MNHNS and CDR2 SASEGT. This CDR3 contains 14 residues. The CDR3 reads CASSEGKGGYEQYF. The CDR3 bases are TGTGCCAGCAGTGAAGGTAAAGGGGGCTACGAGCAGTACTTC.